The TCR beta chain described here comes from a study of blood T cell repertoires in COVID-19 (dated by TCRdb to the early 2020s). Concerning the study at large: The collaborator samples originated in the United States, Italy and Spain and spanned the acute and convalescent phases of COVID-19. Where available, HLA class I and class II types were obtained from metadata supplied by the sample provider rather than from assay-based typing. Samples came from the ongoing ImmuneRACE study (first 160 participants) plus 1,254 subjects from 6 global collaborators. The prospective study material was composed of cDNA or gDNA derived from T cells, B-cell-depleted T cells, or PBMCs. Deeply sampled blood TCRbeta repertoires from subjects exposed to, actively infected with, or recovered from COVID-19 were included in the dataset. The repertoires were made available in a free public database intended to serve as a resource for research on the immune response to SARS-CoV-2. Nearly every sample came with metadata listing a de-identified subject ID, COVID-19 status, age in years and sex. Beyond this particular receptor, the publication reports: Clinical and demographic metadata were provided uncurated, with the amount varying by source and participant.

As regards this clone: This clone's antigen is unknown. Base qualities are not provided; no much larger clone lies one nucleotide away.

In Seattle, one collaborating source enrolled patients while the infection was active and tracked those patients longitudinally over the course of disease. Whole blood was collected in K2EDTA tubes by collaborating institutions according to the institutions' own protocols. Collaborator samples were shipped for TCRbeta analysis as frozen whole blood, isolated PBMCs, or DNA extracted from either sample type. TCRbeta CDR3 regions were amplified from genomic DNA by means of the immunoSEQ Assay, a bias-controlled multiplex PCR. Per the original workflow: Within the assay, amplification of reference gene primers was used to estimate how many nucleated cells each sample contained. To quantify the absolute abundance of each unique TCRbeta CDR3 rearrangement, sequence reads were collapsed and filtered. For each sample, productive Simpson clonality was calculated as the square root of Simpson's diversity index over productive rearrangements. Imported from immuneACCESS, the table was reduced by TCRdb to in-frame sequences with V and J called. These copies leave out some clones; in studies compared against another copy, an unresolved V gene accounts for under half, and the cause of the remainder is not known. The D gene and trimming were derived from the DNA, and the V and J assignments and clone size from that table. The sample yields approximately 180,000 clones; 75% to 85% were counted once. Of the sample, about 12% is held by the ten largest clones.

The sequence derives from a woman of 80 years or more with COVID-19, enrolled during active disease. Input material: peripheral blood.

The DNA is as follows: TGTGCCAGTAGTCTCGGACTAGCGGGGGCGACGGTCGATACGCAGTATTTT. This translates into CASSLGLAGATVDTQYF. This chain joins TRBV19 to TRBJ2-3; TRBD2 aligns with 13 central bases. The germline V gene (reference sequence) sets CDR1 to LNHDA and CDR2 to SQIVND. V is trimmed back by 5 bases and J by 6 bases, and the junction contains 11 bases that no gene match accounts for. Spanning cysteine to phenylalanine, the CDR3 consists of 17 amino acids. Left in the record is the CDR3 DNA by itself, 51 bases read in frame from the first base.